One and the same sample provided the 4 T cell receptor beta chains below, sequenced in a study of a mutant IDH1 vaccine in newly diagnosed glioma. The assay was immunoSEQ multiplex PCR, and TCRdb's table has in-frame clones only and misses some. Counted here are approximately 60,000 clones, around 74% occurring once; the ten biggest clones make up about 4.9%. Time point specified: week 35, safety follow-up. Alongside topical imiquimod, each dose of vaccine comprised 300 ug of mutant IDH1 20-mer peptide. No antigens are known for them. The source was PBMCs, collected from a glioma patient whose treatment included an IDH1 peptide vaccine. Receptors were obtained from a man aged 50-59 years with glioma.

This chain joins TRBV9 and TRBJ2-2; D is perhaps TRBD1 (6 bases). From germline, CDR1 is SGDLS and CDR2 YYNGEE. Between the trimmed V and J ends, which lost 4 bases and 3 bases, there was a span of 19 bases. CDR3 length: 17 residues. The CDR3 protein is CASSTHGQPRDTGELFF. CDR3 bases: TGTGCCAGCAGCACCCATGGACAGCCCCGAGACACCGGGGAGCTGTTTTTT. The full variable domain, in which reference TRBV9 and TRBJ2-2 provide the parts outside the CDR3, is DSGVTQTPKHLITATGQRVTLRCSPRSGDLSVYWYQQSLDQGLQFLIQYYNGEERAKGNILERFSAQQFPDLHSELNLSSLELGDSALYFCASSTHGQPRDTGELFFGEGSRLTVL.

This chain joins TRBV11-2 and TRBJ2-3, with D possibly matching TRBD2 (7 bases). The CDR3 sequence is 17 residues long. The ends were cut back, 0 bases at V and 5 bases at J, with 18 bases in the middle. Germline CDR1 reads SGHAT; CDR2 reads FQNNGV. CDR3 in amino acids: CASSLEGGGRDIDTQYF. In DNA form, the CDR3 reads TGTGCCAGCAGCTTAGAGGGAGGGGGGCGCGATATAGATACGCAGTATTTT.

V and J are TRBV6-5 and TRBJ1-2, with TRBD1 matching 8 bases. CDR1 is MNHEY, CDR2 SVGAGI, per germline. The CDR3 sequence is 13 residues long. V dropped 6 bases and J dropped 8; count of bases not matched to a gene: 8. CDR3 bases: TGTGCCAGCAGCCCGGACAGGGTAGGAGGCTACACCTTC. It is translated as CASSPDRVGGYTF.

The chain uses TRBV5-6 and TRBJ1-2; D unclear. CDR1 is SGHDT and CDR2 is YYEEEE in the germline V gene. With 4 bases removed from V and 6 bases from J, the gap between germline ends came to 10 bases. This CDR3 contains 12 residues. CDR3 sequence reads: CASSKGFDGYTF. The CDR3 DNA sequence: TGTGCCAGCAGCAAGGGTTTTGATGGCTACACCTTC.